The clone carrying this TCR beta chain was seen a single time. 13 Jbeta primers and 60 Vbeta primers were used for the PCR. The data were produced by immunoSEQ multiplex PCR, yet TCRdb's version contains in-frame clones alone and is incomplete. The data show under 200,000 clones, with under 90% seen just once and less than 2% held by the top ten. These data belong to a study of cytomegalovirus exposure and HLA in healthy donors. The length of the CDR3 is 12 residues. CDR1 is ENHRY, CDR2 SYGVKD, per germline. The ends were cut back, 7 bases at V and 0 bases at J, with 7 bases in the middle. Material: PBMCs. This TCR was recovered from a man aged 18 to 30 in good health and CMV-seronegative. The chain couples TRBV10-3 to TRBJ2-7; D is undetermined. The CDR3 spells CAIITDSYEQYF. The CDR3, as DNA: TGTGCCATCATTACAGACTCCTACGAGCAGTACTTC.